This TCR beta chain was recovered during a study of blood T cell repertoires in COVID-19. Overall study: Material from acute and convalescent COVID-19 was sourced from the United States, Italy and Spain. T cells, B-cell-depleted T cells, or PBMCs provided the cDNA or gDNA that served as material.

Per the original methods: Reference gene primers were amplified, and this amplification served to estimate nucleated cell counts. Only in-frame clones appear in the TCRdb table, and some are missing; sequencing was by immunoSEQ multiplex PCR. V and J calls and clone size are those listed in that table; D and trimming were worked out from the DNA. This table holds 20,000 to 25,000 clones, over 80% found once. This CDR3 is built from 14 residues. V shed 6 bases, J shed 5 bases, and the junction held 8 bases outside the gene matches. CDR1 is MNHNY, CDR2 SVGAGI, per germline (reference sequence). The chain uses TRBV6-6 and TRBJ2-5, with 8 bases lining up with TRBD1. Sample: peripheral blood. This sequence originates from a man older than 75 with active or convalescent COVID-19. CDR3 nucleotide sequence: TGTGCCAGCAGCCCAGGGGGCGTAAGGGAGACCCAGTACTTC. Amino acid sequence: CASSPGGVRETQYF.